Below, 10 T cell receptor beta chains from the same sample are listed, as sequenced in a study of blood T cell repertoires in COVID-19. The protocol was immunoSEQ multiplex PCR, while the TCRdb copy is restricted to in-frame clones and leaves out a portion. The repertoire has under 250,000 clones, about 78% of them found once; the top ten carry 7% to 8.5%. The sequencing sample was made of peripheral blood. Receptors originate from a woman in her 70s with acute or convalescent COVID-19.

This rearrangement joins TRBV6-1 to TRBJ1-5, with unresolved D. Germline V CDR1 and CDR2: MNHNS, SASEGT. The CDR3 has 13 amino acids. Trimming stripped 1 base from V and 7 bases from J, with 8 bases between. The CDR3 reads CASSEDGRQPQHF. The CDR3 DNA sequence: TGTGCCAGCAGTGAAGACGGGAGGCAGCCCCAGCATTTT.

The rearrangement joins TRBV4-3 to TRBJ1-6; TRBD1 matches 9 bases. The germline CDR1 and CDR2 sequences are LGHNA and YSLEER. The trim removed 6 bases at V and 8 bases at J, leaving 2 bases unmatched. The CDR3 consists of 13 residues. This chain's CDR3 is CASRRTGDSPLHF. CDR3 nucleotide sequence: TGCGCCAGCAGAAGGACAGGGGATTCACCCCTCCACTTT.

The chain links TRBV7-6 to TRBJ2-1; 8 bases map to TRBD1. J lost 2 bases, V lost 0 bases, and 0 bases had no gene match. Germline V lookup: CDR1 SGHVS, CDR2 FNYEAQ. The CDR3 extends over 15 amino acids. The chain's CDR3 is CASSLAQGAYNEQFF. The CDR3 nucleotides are TGTGCCAGCAGCTTAGCACAGGGGGCCTACAATGAGCAGTTCTTC.

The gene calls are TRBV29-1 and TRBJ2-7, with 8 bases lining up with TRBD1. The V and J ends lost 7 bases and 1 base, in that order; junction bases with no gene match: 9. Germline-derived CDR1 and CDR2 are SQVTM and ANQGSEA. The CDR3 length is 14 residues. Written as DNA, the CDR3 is TGCAGCGCTGGATACGGGACAGGTTCCTACGAGCAGTACTTC. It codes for CSAGYGTGSYEQYF.

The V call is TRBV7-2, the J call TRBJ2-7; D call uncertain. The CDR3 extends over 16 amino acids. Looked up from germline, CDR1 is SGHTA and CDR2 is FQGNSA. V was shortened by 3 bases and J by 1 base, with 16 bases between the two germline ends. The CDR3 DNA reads TGTGCCAGCAGCTTTGCGGCCCAACCCAATTCCTACGAGCAGTACTTC. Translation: CASSFAAQPNSYEQYF.

CDR3 nucleotides: TGTGCCAGCAGCGTGACAGGGAATGAAAAACTGTTTTTT. Translated: CASSVTGNEKLFF. V usage is TRBV9 and J usage is TRBJ1-4, with 7 bases matching TRBD1. Germline loops: CDR1 SGDLS, CDR2 YYNGEE. Trimming took 2 bases from V and 5 from J; bases not matched to a gene: 0. The length of the CDR3 is 13 residues.

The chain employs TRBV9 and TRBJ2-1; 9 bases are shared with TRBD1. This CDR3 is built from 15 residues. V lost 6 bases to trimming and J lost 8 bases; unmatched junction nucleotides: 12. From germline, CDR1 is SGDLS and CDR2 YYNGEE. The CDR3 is CASTPAGQGYHEQFF. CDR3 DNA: TGTGCCAGCACCCCCGCCGGACAGGGGTACCATGAGCAGTTCTTC.

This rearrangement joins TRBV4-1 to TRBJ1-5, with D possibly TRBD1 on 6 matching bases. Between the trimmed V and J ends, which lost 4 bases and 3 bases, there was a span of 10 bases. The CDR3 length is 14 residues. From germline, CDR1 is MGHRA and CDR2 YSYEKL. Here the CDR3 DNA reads TGCGCCAGCAGCCTGACAGGTGTCAATCAGCCCCAGCATTTT. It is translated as CASSLTGVNQPQHF.

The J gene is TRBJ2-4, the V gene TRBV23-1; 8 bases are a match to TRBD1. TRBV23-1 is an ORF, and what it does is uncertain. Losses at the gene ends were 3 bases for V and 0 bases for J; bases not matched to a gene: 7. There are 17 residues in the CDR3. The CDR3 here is CASSQPGQGVAKNIQYF. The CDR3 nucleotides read TGCGCCAGCAGTCAGCCCGGACAGGGAGTAGCCAAAAACATTCAGTACTTC.

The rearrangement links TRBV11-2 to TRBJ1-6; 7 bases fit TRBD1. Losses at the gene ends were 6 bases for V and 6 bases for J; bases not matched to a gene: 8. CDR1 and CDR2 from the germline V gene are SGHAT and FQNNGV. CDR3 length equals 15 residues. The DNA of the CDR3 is TGTGCCAGCAGGTTATACAGGGGACGTAATTCACCCCTCCACTTT. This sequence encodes CASRLYRGRNSPLHF.